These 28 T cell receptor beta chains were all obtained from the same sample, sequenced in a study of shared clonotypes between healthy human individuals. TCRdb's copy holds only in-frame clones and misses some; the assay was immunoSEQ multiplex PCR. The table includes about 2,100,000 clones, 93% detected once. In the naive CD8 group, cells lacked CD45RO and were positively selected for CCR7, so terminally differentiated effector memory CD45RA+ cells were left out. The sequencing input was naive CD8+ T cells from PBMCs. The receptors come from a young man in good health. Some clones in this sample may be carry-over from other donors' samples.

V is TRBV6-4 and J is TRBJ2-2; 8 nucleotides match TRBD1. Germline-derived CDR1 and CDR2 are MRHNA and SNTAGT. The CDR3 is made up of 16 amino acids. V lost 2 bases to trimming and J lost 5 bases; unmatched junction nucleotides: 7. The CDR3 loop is CASSDRQGATTGELFF. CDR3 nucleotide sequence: TGTGCCAGCAGTGACAGGCAGGGGGCGACGACCGGGGAGCTGTTTTTT.

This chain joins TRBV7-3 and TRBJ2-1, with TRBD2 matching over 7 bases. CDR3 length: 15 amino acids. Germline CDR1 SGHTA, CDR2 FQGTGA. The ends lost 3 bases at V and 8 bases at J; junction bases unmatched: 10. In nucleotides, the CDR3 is TGTGCCAGCAGCTTGGGAGGGCGGTTGTTTGATGAGCAGTTCTTC. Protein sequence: CASSLGGRLFDEQFF.

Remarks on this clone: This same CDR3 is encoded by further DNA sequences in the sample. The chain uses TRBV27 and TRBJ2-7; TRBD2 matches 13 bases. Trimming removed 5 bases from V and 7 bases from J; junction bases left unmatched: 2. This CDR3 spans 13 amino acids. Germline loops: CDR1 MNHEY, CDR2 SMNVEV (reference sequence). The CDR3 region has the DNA TGTGCCAGCAGTCCGGGACTAGCGGGAGAGCAGTACTTC. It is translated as CASSPGLAGEQYF.

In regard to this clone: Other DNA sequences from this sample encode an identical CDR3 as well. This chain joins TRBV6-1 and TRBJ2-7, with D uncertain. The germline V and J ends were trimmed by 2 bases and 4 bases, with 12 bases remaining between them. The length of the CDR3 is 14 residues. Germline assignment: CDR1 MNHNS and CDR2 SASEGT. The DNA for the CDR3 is TGTGCCAGCAGTGAACGTTTGGCTTGGTACGAGCAGTACTTC. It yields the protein CASSERLAWYEQYF.

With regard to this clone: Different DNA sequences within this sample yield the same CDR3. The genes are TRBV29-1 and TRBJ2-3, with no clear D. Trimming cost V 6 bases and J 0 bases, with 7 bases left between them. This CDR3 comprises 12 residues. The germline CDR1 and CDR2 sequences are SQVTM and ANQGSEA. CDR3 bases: TGCAGCGTCGACGGCAGCACAGATACGCAGTATTTT. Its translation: CSVDGSTDTQYF.

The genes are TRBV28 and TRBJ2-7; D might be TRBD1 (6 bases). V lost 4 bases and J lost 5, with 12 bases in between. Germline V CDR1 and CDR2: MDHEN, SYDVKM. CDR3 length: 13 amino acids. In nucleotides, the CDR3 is TGTGCCAGCAGTTCCTGGGGACACCACGAGCAGTACTTC. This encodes CASSSWGHHEQYF.

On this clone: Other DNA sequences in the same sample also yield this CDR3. In DNA form, the CDR3 reads TGTGCCAGCTCACCCCGGACAGCCCAAGAGACCCAGTACTTC. It encodes CASSPRTAQETQYF. V is TRBV18 and J is TRBJ2-5; TRBD1 is a possible D gene (6 bases). With 3 bases removed from V and 1 base from J, the gap between germline ends came to 9 bases. Germline values: CDR1 KGHSH, CDR2 LQKENI. The CDR3 has 14 residues.

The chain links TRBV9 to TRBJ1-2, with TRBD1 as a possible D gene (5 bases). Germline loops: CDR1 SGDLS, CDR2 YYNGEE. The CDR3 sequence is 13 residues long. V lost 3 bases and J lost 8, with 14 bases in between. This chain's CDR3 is CASSEGLGEGYTF. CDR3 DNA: TGTGCCAGCAGCGAGGGGCTGGGGGAGGGCTACACCTTC.

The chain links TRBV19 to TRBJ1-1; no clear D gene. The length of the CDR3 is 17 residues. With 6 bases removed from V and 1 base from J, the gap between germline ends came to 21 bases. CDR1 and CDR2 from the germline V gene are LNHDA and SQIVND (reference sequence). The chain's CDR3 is CASSLSVSGAGNTEAFF. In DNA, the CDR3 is TGTGCCAGTAGCCTTTCCGTTTCCGGAGCAGGGAACACTGAAGCTTTCTTT.

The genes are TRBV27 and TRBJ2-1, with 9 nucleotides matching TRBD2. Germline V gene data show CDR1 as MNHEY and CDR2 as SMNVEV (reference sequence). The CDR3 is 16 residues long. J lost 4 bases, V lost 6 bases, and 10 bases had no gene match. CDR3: CASSSSSGTFYNEQFF. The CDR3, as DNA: TGTGCCAGCAGCTCCTCTAGCGGGACCTTTTACAATGAGCAGTTCTTC.

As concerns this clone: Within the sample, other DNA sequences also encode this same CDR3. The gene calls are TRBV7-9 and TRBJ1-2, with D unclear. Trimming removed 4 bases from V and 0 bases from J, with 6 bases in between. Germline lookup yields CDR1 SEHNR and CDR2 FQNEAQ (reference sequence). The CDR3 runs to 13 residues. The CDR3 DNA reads TGTGCCAGCAGCTCAGGAGCTAACTATGGCTACACCTTC. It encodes CASSSGANYGYTF.

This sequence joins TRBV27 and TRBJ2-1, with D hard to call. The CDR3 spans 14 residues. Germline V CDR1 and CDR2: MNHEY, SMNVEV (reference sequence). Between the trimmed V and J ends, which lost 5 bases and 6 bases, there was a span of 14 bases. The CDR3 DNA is TGTGCCAGCAGTCCCCTTCGGTCTGCCAATGAGCAGTTCTTC. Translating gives CASSPLRSANEQFF.

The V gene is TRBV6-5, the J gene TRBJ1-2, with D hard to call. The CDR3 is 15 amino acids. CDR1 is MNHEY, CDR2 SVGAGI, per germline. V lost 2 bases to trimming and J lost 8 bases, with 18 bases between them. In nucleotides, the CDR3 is TGTGCCAGCAGTTACGCCGCCGGTCTCGGGGAAGGCTACACCTTC. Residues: CASSYAAGLGEGYTF.

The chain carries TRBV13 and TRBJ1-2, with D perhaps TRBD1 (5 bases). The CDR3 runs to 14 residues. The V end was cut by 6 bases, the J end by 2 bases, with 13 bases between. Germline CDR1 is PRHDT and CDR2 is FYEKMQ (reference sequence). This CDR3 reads CASRPEGRNYGYTF. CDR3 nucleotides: TGTGCCAGCAGACCGGAGGGGAGGAACTATGGCTACACCTTC. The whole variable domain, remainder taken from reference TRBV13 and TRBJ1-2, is AAGVIQSPRHLIKEKRETATLKCYPIPRHDTVYWYQQGPGQDPQFLISFYEKMQSDKGSIPDRFSAQQFSDYHSELNMSSLELGDSALYFCASRPEGRNYGYTFGSGTRLTVV.

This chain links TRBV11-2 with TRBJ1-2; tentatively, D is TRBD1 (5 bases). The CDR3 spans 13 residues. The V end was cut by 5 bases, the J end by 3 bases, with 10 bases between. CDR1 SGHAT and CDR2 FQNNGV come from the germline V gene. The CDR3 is CASSSRAHYGYTF. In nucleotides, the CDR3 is TGTGCCAGCAGCAGCAGGGCCCACTATGGCTACACCTTC.

CDR3 nucleotide sequence: TGCAGCGTTGATGTAGGGCTGAACACTGAAGCTTTCTTT. This sequence encodes CSVDVGLNTEAFF. This chain links TRBV29-1 with TRBJ1-1; D gene ambiguous. Germline CDR1 and CDR2: SQVTM and ANQGSEA. V shed 3 bases and J shed 0 bases, with 8 bases lying between them. This CDR3 spans 13 amino acids.

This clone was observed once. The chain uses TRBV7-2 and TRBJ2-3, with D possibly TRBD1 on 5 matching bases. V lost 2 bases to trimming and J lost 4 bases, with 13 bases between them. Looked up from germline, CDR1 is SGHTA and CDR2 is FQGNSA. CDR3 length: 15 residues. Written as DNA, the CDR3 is TGTGCCAGCAGCTTACAGCAGGGATGGGCAGATACGCAGTATTTT. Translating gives CASSLQQGWADTQYF.

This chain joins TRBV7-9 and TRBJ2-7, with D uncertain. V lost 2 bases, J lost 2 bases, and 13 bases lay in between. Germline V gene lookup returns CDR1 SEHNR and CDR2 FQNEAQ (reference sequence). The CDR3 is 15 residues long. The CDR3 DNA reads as TGTGCCAGCAGCTTACCTGGGCCTACGCCCTACGAGCAGTACTTC. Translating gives CASSLPGPTPYEQYF.

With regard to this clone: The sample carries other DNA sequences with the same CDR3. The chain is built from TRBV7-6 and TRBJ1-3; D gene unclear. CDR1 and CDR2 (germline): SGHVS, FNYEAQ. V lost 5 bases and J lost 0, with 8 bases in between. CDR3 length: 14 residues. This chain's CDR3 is CASSPRGSGNTIYF. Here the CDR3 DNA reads TGTGCCAGCAGCCCCCGCGGCTCTGGAAACACCATATATTTT.

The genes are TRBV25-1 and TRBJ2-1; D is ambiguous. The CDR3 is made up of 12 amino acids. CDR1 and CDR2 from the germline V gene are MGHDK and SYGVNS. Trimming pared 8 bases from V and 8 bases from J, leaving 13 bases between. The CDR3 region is CASGRLNDEQFF. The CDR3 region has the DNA TGTGCCAGCGGCCGGCTAAACGATGAGCAGTTCTTC. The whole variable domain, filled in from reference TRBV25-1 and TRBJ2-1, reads EADIYQTPRYLVIGTGKKITLECSQTMGHDKMYWYQQDPGMELHLIHYSYGVNSTEKGDLSSESTVSRIRTEHFPLTLESARPSHTSQYLCASGRLNDEQFFGPGTRLTVL.

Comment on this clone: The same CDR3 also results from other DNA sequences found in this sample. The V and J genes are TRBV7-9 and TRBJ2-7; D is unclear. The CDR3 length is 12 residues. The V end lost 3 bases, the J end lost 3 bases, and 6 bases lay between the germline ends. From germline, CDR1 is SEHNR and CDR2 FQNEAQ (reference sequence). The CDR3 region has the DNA TGTGCCAGCAGCTTGGGCGTCTACGAGCAGTACTTC. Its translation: CASSLGVYEQYF.

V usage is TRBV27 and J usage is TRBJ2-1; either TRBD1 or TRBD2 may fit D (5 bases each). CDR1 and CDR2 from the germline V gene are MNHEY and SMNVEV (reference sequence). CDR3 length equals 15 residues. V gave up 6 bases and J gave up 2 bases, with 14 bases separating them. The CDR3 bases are TGTGCCAGCAGGTCTTTCGAGGGGCCCTACAATGAGCAGTTCTTC. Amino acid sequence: CASRSFEGPYNEQFF.

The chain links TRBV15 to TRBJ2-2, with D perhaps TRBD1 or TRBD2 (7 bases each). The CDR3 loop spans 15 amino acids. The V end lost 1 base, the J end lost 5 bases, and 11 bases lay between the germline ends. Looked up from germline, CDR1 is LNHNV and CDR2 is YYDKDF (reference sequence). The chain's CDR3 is CATSRGQGGTGELFF. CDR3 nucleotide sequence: TGTGCCACCAGCAGAGGACAGGGAGGGACCGGGGAGCTGTTTTTT.

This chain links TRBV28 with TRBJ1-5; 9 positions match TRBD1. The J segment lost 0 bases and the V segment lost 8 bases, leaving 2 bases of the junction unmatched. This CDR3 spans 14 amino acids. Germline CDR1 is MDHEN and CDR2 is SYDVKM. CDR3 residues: CASGTGFSNQPQHF. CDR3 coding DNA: TGTGCCAGCGGGACAGGGTTTAGCAATCAGCCCCAGCATTTT. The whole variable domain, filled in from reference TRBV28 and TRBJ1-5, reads DVKVTQSSRYLVKRTGEKVFLECVQDMDHENMFWYRQDPGLGLRLIYFSYDVKMKEKGDIPEGYSVSREKKERFSLILESASTNQTSMYLCASGTGFSNQPQHFGDGTRLSIL.

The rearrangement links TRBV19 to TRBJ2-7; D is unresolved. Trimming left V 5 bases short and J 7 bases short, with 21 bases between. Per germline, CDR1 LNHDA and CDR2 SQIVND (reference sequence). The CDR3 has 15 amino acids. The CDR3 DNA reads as TGTGCCAGTAGTCCTAGAGGTAACCTTGTCGGGGAGCAGTACTTC. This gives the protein CASSPRGNLVGEQYF.

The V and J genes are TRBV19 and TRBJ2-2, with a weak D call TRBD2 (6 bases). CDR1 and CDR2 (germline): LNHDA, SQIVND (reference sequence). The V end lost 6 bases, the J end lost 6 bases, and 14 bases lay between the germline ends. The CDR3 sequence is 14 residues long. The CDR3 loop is CASSLASVPGELFF. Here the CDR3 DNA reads TGTGCCAGTAGCCTGGCTAGCGTCCCCGGGGAGCTGTTTTTT.

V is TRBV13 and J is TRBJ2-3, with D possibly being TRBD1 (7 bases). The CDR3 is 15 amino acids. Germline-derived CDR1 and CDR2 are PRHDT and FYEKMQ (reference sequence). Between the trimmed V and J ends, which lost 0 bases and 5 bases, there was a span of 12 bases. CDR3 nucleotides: TGTGCCAGCAGCTTAGGTCAGGGGGGAGGAGATACGCAGTATTTT. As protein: CASSLGQGGGDTQYF. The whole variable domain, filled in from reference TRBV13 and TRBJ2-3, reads AAGVIQSPRHLIKEKRETATLKCYPIPRHDTVYWYQQGPGQDPQFLISFYEKMQSDKGSIPDRFSAQQFSDYHSELNMSSLELGDSALYFCASSLGQGGGDTQYFGPGTRLTVL.

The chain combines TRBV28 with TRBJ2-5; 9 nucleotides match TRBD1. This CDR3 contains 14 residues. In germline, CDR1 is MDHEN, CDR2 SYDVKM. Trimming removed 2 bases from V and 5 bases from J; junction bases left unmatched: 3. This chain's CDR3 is CASSLDRGLETQYF. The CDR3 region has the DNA TGTGCCAGCAGTTTAGACAGGGGGTTGGAGACCCAGTACTTC.